The rows below give T cell receptor beta chains drawn from one sample of a study of T cell repertoires in cytomegalovirus infection. These receptors have no known antigen. TCRdb re-called the reads with MiXCR, one entry per CDR3 protein. The data contain under 300,000 distinct CDR3 sequences, 22% of them seen just once; the ten biggest clones take up roughly a fifth. The source material was cultured PBMCs, sampled from culture after CMV antigen stimulation. All receptors come from a human donor in good health (CMV status not recorded). Some clones in this sample may be carry-over from other donors' samples. CDR3s include the opening cysteine and the closing phenylalanine or tryptophan. The D gene is left open where the match is weak. Only part of the rows carry a size: once, few, many, or a class if the clone is expanded.

j_call clone_size d_call v_call cdr3_aa cdr3_nt
TRBJ1-2 . . TRBV4-2 CASSQEPGDNYGYTF TGTGCCAGCAGCCAAGAACCAGGTGACAACTATGGCTACACCTTC
TRBJ2-1 . . TRBV7-2 CASGRPGLLNEQFF TGTGCCAGCGGGCGCCCGGGACTCCTCAATGAGCAGTTCTTC
TRBJ1-2 few . TRBV7-9 CASSRGTPSLINYGYTF TGTGCCAGCAGCCGAGGGACCCCATCTCTCATTAACTATGGCTACACCTTC
TRBJ1-5 . . TRBV7-9 CASSISGVGQPQHF TGTGCCAGCAGCATTAGTGGGGTTGGACAGCCCCAGCATTTT
TRBJ2-3 . TRBD2 TRBV5-4 CASRREVGTDTQYF TGTGCCAGCAGACGGGAGGTGGGCACAGATACGCAGTATTTT
TRBJ2-3 few . TRBV7-7 CASSPLQSTDTQYF TGTGCTAGCAGCCCACTGCAGTCCACAGATACGCAGTATTTT
TRBJ1-1 . . TRBV11-3 CASSLDPRSWAFF TGTGCCAGCAGCTTAGATCCCCGGAGCTGGGCTTTCTTT
TRBJ1-4 . . TRBV24-1 CATRDSPNEKLFF TGTGCCACCAGGGACAGCCCTAATGAAAAACTGTTTTTT
TRBJ2-4 once . TRBV18 CASSDPLPTKNIQYF TGTGCCAGCTCAGACCCCCTGCCAACCAAAAACATTCAGTACTTC
TRBJ1-2 . . TRBV12-3/TRBV12-4 CASSAGTFYGYTF TGTGCCAGCAGTGCCGGGACTTTTTATGGCTACACCTTC
TRBJ2-5 many TRBD2 TRBV7-2 CASSLAGLAAQETQYF TGTGCCAGCAGCCTCGCCGGGCTAGCGGCACAAGAGACCCAGTACTTC
TRBJ2-3 . . TRBV11-3 CASSSRFRGPTDTQYF TGTGCCAGCAGCTCCAGATTTAGAGGCCCCACAGATACGCAGTATTTT
TRBJ2-5 few . TRBV4-1 CASSQAGAQETQYF TGCGCCAGCAGCCAAGCGGGAGCGCAAGAGACCCAGTACTTC
TRBJ2-7 many TRBD2 TRBV12-3/TRBV12-4 CASSFFSGSSHEQYF TGTGCCAGCAGTTTTTTTAGCGGGAGTTCCCACGAGCAGTACTTC
TRBJ2-7 . TRBD2 TRBV4-1 CASSHLLAGGYEQYF TGCGCCAGCAGCCATTTACTAGCGGGGGGTTACGAGCAGTACTTC
TRBJ2-1 many . TRBV28 CASRGDPDNEQFF TGTGCCAGCAGGGGGGACCCTGACAATGAGCAGTTCTTC
TRBJ1-1 . . TRBV12-3/TRBV12-4 CASSLRLAAEAFF TGTGCCAGCAGTTTAAGGTTAGCAGCTGAAGCTTTCTTT
TRBJ2-1 few TRBD2 TRBV19 CASNTPAGTSGYQQFF TGTGCCAGTAATACCCCCGCCGGGACTAGCGGGTACCAGCAGTTCTTC
TRBJ1-3 many . TRBV7-8 CASSSYSGNTIYF TGTGCCAGCAGCTCCTACTCTGGAAACACCATATATTTT
TRBJ2-1 . . TRBV24-1 CATLPGSGTYNEQFF TGTGCCACCCTCCCGGGCAGCGGAACCTACAATGAGCAGTTCTTC
TRBJ2-3 . TRBD2 TRBV7-4 CASTERSGLAGYTDTQYF TGTGCCAGCACCGAAAGGTCCGGACTAGCGGGATACACAGATACGCAGTATTTT
TRBJ1-5 . TRBD1 TRBV20-1 CSASIVQGAPNQPQHF TGCAGTGCGTCGATAGTACAGGGGGCCCCCAATCAGCCCCAGCATTTT
TRBJ1-6 once . TRBV19 CASSIVAGVFSPLHF TGTGCCAGTAGTATAGTGGCAGGGGTTTTTTCACCCCTCCACTTT
TRBJ2-1 few TRBD2 TRBV7-8 CASSLEGLAGEEQFF TGTGCCAGCAGCTTAGAGGGACTAGCGGGAGAAGAGCAGTTCTTC
TRBJ1-1 many TRBD1 TRBV10-3 CAISDRDSAGTEAFF TGTGCCATCAGTGACCGGGACAGCGCCGGCACTGAAGCTTTCTTT
TRBJ2-5 many . TRBV5-6 CASSLVGSPSSNQETQYF TGTGCCAGCAGCTTGGTGGGGAGTCCTTCCAGCAACCAAGAGACCCAGTACTTC
TRBJ1-1 once . TRBV12-3/TRBV12-4 CASSGDFEAFF TGTGCCAGCAGTGGAGATTTTGAAGCTTTCTTT
TRBJ2-1 . TRBD2 TRBV29-1 CSVEDELAKQFF TGCAGCGTTGAAGATGAACTAGCGAAACAGTTCTTC
TRBJ2-3 many . TRBV7-6 CASSLSAGSTDTQYF TGTGCCAGCAGCTTATCTGCCGGCAGCACAGATACGCAGTATTTT
TRBJ1-2 many . TRBV25-1 CASSEPGRNYGYTF TGTGCCAGCAGTGAACCAGGGAGGAACTATGGCTACACCTTC
TRBJ2-1 many TRBD2 TRBV7-2 CASSLAEGLRYYNEQFF TGTGCCAGCAGCTTAGCTGAGGGACTAAGGTACTACAATGAGCAGTTCTTC
TRBJ1-3 . . TRBV12-3/TRBV12-4 CASRGSSGNTIYF TGTGCCAGCAGGGGTTCCTCTGGAAACACCATATATTTT
TRBJ1-2 . . TRBV6-1 CASSEAMGSYTF TGTGCCAGCAGTGAAGCGATGGGGAGCTACACCTTC
TRBJ2-1 many TRBD2 TRBV5-4 CASSFPGTSGIEGQFF TGTGCCAGCAGTTTCCCCGGGACTAGCGGAATTGAGGGGCAGTTCTTC
TRBJ2-5 many . TRBV7-2 CASTLTAETQYF TGTGCCAGCACCCTTACGGCAGAGACCCAGTACTTC
TRBJ2-1 many TRBD2 TRBV6-2/TRBV6-3 CASSYSSGSGRTEQFF TGTGCCAGCAGTTACTCGTCTGGTAGCGGGAGGACTGAGCAGTTCTTC
TRBJ1-5 many TRBD1 TRBV6-1 CASSWTGGYDQPQHF TGTGCCAGCAGCTGGACAGGGGGTTATGATCAGCCCCAGCATTTT
TRBJ1-1 . . TRBV29-1 CSVEAGPMNTEAFF TGCAGCGTTGAAGCTGGCCCGATGAACACTGAAGCTTTCTTT
TRBJ2-1 few . TRBV12-3/TRBV12-4 CASSLDRGSAYNEQFF TGTGCCAGCAGTCTCGATCGGGGCAGCGCCTACAATGAGCAGTTCTTC
TRBJ1-5 many . TRBV7-9 CASSLQGSNQPQHF TGTGCCAGCAGCCTACAGGGCAGCAATCAGCCCCAGCATTTT
TRBJ1-1 few TRBD1 TRBV6-6 CASSFPGQGLPEAFF TGTGCCAGCAGCTTCCCTGGACAGGGTCTCCCTGAAGCTTTCTTT
TRBJ2-1 . TRBD2 TRBV27 CASSLLAGGGYNEQFF TGTGCCAGCAGTCTGTTAGCGGGAGGAGGGTACAATGAGCAGTTCTTC
TRBJ2-1 . . TRBV4-1 CASSQLAPAEATNQQFF TGCGCCAGCAGCCAACTAGCTCCGGCAGAGGCGACCAATCAGCAGTTCTTC
TRBJ2-2 many TRBD2 TRBV10-2 CASSEVSGRTLNTGELFF TGCGCCAGCAGTGAGGTTAGCGGGAGGACATTGAACACCGGGGAGCTGTTTTTT
TRBJ2-7 . TRBD2 TRBV6-5 CASSETGTSATYEQYF TGTGCCAGCAGTGAAACCGGGACTAGCGCTACCTACGAGCAGTACTTC
TRBJ1-5 many . TRBV7-6 CASSSGRAGQPQHF TGTGCCAGCAGCTCAGGCAGGGCGGGTCAGCCCCAGCATTTT
TRBJ1-1 . TRBD1 TRBV18 CASSPSGQGASVSTEAFF TGTGCCAGCTCACCCTCCGGACAGGGAGCTTCAGTGAGCACTGAAGCTTTCTTT
TRBJ2-3 . . TRBV24-1 CATSDHGAPSTDTQYF TGTGCCACCAGTGACCACGGGGCCCCAAGCACAGATACGCAGTATTTT
TRBJ2-5 few . TRBV27 CASRKGLIQETQYF TGTGCCAGCAGAAAGGGGCTCATCCAAGAGACCCAGTACTTC
TRBJ2-3 once TRBD1 TRBV5-4 CAGGQVGDTQYF TGTGCCGGGGGACAGGTGGGAGATACGCAGTATTTT
TRBJ2-5 many . TRBV7-9 CASSFGDQAQYF TGTGCCAGCAGCTTCGGGGACCAGGCCCAGTACTTC
TRBJ2-7 . . TRBV6-6 CASSVAGIGYEQYF TGTGCCAGCAGTGTCGCAGGGATAGGGTACGAGCAGTACTTC
TRBJ2-2 . TRBD2 TRBV4-2 CASSQEGTSGANTGELFF TGTGCCAGCAGCCAAGAAGGGACTAGCGGCGCGAACACCGGGGAGCTGTTTTTT
TRBJ1-1 . . TRBV5-6 CASSSSGSTEAFF TGTGCCAGCAGCTCTTCAGGGTCCACTGAAGCTTTCTTT